This TCR beta chain was sequenced for a study of cytomegalovirus exposure and HLA in healthy donors. Overall study findings and caveats: V- and J-gene trimming of TCR beta was linked (in a later analysis) to a missense DCLRE1C variant.

CDR1 and CDR2 from the germline V gene are KGHSH and LQKENI. The CDR3 covers 13 residues. V lost 3 bases, J lost 3 bases, and 8 bases lay in between. Donors sampled were nominally healthy, though unrecorded immune exposures were likely. PCR was performed using 60 Vbeta and 13 Jbeta primers. Generated by immunoSEQ multiplex PCR, the TCRdb table keeps only in-frame clones and is missing some. The sample contains some 150,000 clones, 60% to 80% of which appear only once. Remarks on this clone: No antigen is known for it.

Sequencing used PBMCs. The receptor was isolated from a male donor in good health and CMV-seronegative. This chain uses TRBV18 with TRBJ1-1; maybe TRBD1 (6 bases). CDR3 amino acids: CASSPQGYTEAFF. Here the CDR3 DNA reads TGTGCCAGCTCACCGCAGGGGTACACTGAAGCTTTCTTT.